This is a list of T cell receptor beta chains from one sample in a study of molecular identifiers for immune sequencing clone quantification. One entry per CDR3 protein results from TCRdb running MiXCR on the PCR reads. The data show 75,000 to 100,000 distinct CDR3 sequences, under 20% seen once. Sequenced: naive CD8+ T cells from blood, with Jurkat cell RNA spiked in. These receptors all come from a human donor in good health. Some libraries in this study had Jurkat cell RNA spiked in. Each CDR3 is given with its conserved first and last residue. A D gene is named only where the DNA matches it firmly. Not every row has a clone size; where given, it reads once, few, many or a size class.

TRBV7-2	TRBJ2-3	-	-	TGTGCCAGCAGCTTTAGCGCCTCGGGCACAGATACGCAGTATTTT	CASSFSASGTDTQYF
TRBV11-3	TRBJ2-3	TRBD1	many	TGTGCCAGCAGCCCGGGGACAGGGTCAGATACGCAGTATTTT	CASSPGTGSDTQYF
TRBV19	TRBJ1-3	-	-	TGTGCCACACAAGAGGAAGGAGCCGTCTCTGGAAACACCATATATTTT	CATQEEGAVSGNTIYF
TRBV7-9	TRBJ2-3	TRBD2	many	TGTGCCAGCAGCTTAGGGGGCCTAGCGGGGCAGTATTTT	CASSLGGLAGQYF
TRBV20-1	TRBJ1-1	-	many	TGCAGTGCCGTGGTCGGGACTGAAGCTTTCTTT	CSAVVGTEAFF
TRBV11-2	TRBJ2-7	TRBD2	-	TGTGCCAGCAGCCCGGGGGGAGAGTCCTACGAGCAGTACTTC	CASSPGGESYEQYF
TRBV15	TRBJ2-3	-	many	TGTGCCACCAGCGTAGCGAGGAACACAGATACGCAGTATTTT	CATSVARNTDTQYF
TRBV7-9	TRBJ2-1	-	many	TGTGCCAGCAGCTTAGACTATGCTGAGCAGTTCTTC	CASSLDYAEQFF
TRBV4-1	TRBJ2-7	TRBD2	many	TGCGCCAGCAGCCAAGACCCCCGGGGAGGTAGCGGGGGAAGCCAGTACGAGCAGTACTTC	CASSQDPRGGSGGSQYEQYF
TRBV12-3/TRBV12-4	TRBJ2-7	-	many	TGTGCCAGCAGGGTAGGGGGTTCCTACGATTACGAGCAGTACTTC	CASRVGGSYDYEQYF
TRBV3-1	TRBJ1-5	-	few	TGTGCCAGCAGCCAAGATTCGAGGGGCGGTGGTCAGCCCCAGCATTTT	CASSQDSRGGGQPQHF
TRBV3-1	TRBJ2-1	-	few	TGTGCTAGCAGCCTTATGACTAGCAATGAGCAGTTCTTC	CASSLMTSNEQFF
TRBV19	TRBJ1-1	-	many	TGTGCCAGTAGTCTACAAGCCGGGACCTACACTGAAGCTTTCTTT	CASSLQAGTYTEAFF
TRBV20-1	TRBJ2-3	-	many	TGCAGTGCTTTCGCCGGGGAAGATACGCAGTATTTT	CSAFAGEDTQYF
TRBV6-2/TRBV6-3	TRBJ2-7	TRBD1	-	TGTGCCAGCAGATTGGACAGGGCCGAGCAGTACTTC	CASRLDRAEQYF
TRBV24-1	TRBJ2-2	TRBD2	many	TGTGCCACCAGTGATTGGACTAGTGGGGCCGGGGAGCTGTTTTTT	CATSDWTSGAGELFF
TRBV12-3/TRBV12-4	TRBJ2-6	-	many	TGTGCCAGCAGTTTACATGCCGGGACCTCTGGGGCCAACGTCCTGACTTTC	CASSLHAGTSGANVLTF
TRBV7-9	TRBJ2-2	-	many	TGTGCCAGCAGCTTAGCCGCGGCAGGGGTCACCGGGGAGCTGTTTTTT	CASSLAAAGVTGELFF
TRBV12-3/TRBV12-4	TRBJ2-1	TRBD1	few	TGTGCCAGCAGTCTCCCACCGGGACAGGGAGTTGAGCAGTTCTTC	CASSLPPGQGVEQFF
TRBV6-6	TRBJ2-3	-	few	TGTGCCAGCAGTTACCTTCGACGGGGTGGGGCAGATACGCAGTATTTT	CASSYLRRGGADTQYF
TRBV4-3	TRBJ2-1	-	-	TGCGCCAGCAGCCAATCCGGGGGGCCCTACAATGAGCAGTTCTTC	CASSQSGGPYNEQFF
TRBV28	TRBJ2-5	-	many	TGTGCCAGCAGTTCCCGGGCCGCGAGCCAAGAGACCCAGTACTTC	CASSSRAASQETQYF
TRBV11-2	TRBJ1-5	-	many	TGTGCCAGCAGCTTATTTGTGGGAAGCAATCAGCCCCAGCATTTT	CASSLFVGSNQPQHF
TRBV5-1	TRBJ1-2	TRBD1	-	TGCGCCAGCAGCTCCCGCACCGGGACAGATGGCTACACCTTC	CASSSRTGTDGYTF
TRBV10-3	TRBJ2-7	-	many	TGTGCCATCAGTGAGTCTCTCACTTCCTACGAGCAGTACTTC	CAISESLTSYEQYF
TRBV29-1	TRBJ1-1	-	many	TGCAGCGTTGAAGAAGGGCTCTACTTGAACACTGAAGCTTTCTTT	CSVEEGLYLNTEAFF
TRBV10-2	TRBJ2-5	TRBD2	many	TGCGCCAGCGCTAGCGGGATCCAAGAGACCCAGTACTTC	CASASGIQETQYF
TRBV19	TRBJ2-2	-	many	TGTGCCAGTAGTATAATGGACACCGGGGAGCTGTTTTTT	CASSIMDTGELFF
TRBV27	TRBJ1-1	TRBD1	many	TGTGCCAGCAGTTTAAGGGCAGGGGGCGTCCCTGAAGCTTTCTTT	CASSLRAGGVPEAFF
TRBV6-5	TRBJ1-5	-	-	TGTGCCAGCAGTTTATCCGGAGGCAATCAGCCCCAGCATTTT	CASSLSGGNQPQHF
TRBV7-9	TRBJ2-1	-	many	TGTGCCAGCAGCTTAGGACACCTCAATGAGCAGTTCTTC	CASSLGHLNEQFF
TRBV7-8	TRBJ2-3	TRBD2	many	TGTGCCAGCAGCCAAGGACTAGCGGGGAGCACAGATACGCAGTATTTT	CASSQGLAGSTDTQYF
TRBV12-3/TRBV12-4	TRBJ2-7	TRBD2	many	TGTGCCAGCAGTAAAGCTAGCGGGGGCCGGGAGCAGTACTTC	CASSKASGGREQYF
TRBV7-3	TRBJ2-7	TRBD1	-	TGTGCCAGCAGCGTAGGGACAGGGTACGAGCAGTACTTC	CASSVGTGYEQYF
TRBV29-1	TRBJ1-4	TRBD1	many	TGCAGCGTTGATAGACAGGGGGCAACTAATGAAAAACTGTTTTTT	CSVDRQGATNEKLFF
TRBV25-1	TRBJ2-7	TRBD2	many	TGTGCCAGCAGTGAACAGCGGGAGGGCTCTAGATACGAGCAGTACTTC	CASSEQREGSRYEQYF
TRBV4-3	TRBJ1-1	-	once	TGCGCCAGCAGAACTGCCGCGGGGTACACTGAAGCTTTCTTT	CASRTAAGYTEAFF
TRBV29-1	TRBJ1-2	-	many	TGCAGCGTTGAAAGGGTCCTGAGGGCCCCTGAGGGCTATGGCTACACCTTC	CSVERVLRAPEGYGYTF
TRBV29-1	TRBJ2-2	-	many	TGCAGCGTTGAGGGGGGCACCGGGGAGCTGTTTTTT	CSVEGGTGELFF
TRBV24-1	TRBJ2-5	TRBD2	many	TGTGCCACCAGTGAACTAGCGGGAGCTCGGGAGACCCAGTACTTC	CATSELAGARETQYF
TRBV18	TRBJ2-3	-	many	TGTGCCAGCTCACCCACGGACCGTTGGGATACGCAGTATTTT	CASSPTDRWDTQYF
TRBV4-3	TRBJ2-1	-	many	TGCGCCAGCAGCCCGGACAGCGGGTCGAGAAGTGAGCAGTTCTTC	CASSPDSGSRSEQFF
TRBV4-1	TRBJ2-3	TRBD2	few	TGCGCCAGCAGCGCGAGCTGGCCTAGCGGGAACGTAGATACGCAGTATTTT	CASSASWPSGNVDTQYF
TRBV15	TRBJ1-1	-	many	TGTGCCACCAGCAGAGATTGGGGGAACACTGAAGCTTTCTTT	CATSRDWGNTEAFF
TRBV20-1	TRBJ2-1	TRBD1	many	TGCAGTGCTAGAGGAGGGACAGACTCCTACAATGAGCAGTTCTTC	CSARGGTDSYNEQFF
TRBV7-2	TRBJ2-1	TRBD2	-	TGTGCCAGCAGCTTAGCAACTAGCGGGGGGGCCTGGGGTGAGCAGTTCTTC	CASSLATSGGAWGEQFF
TRBV11-2	TRBJ2-1	-	many	TGTGCCAGCAGCTCCCCAGGGCGGAACTACAATGAGCAGTTCTTC	CASSSPGRNYNEQFF
TRBV7-9	TRBJ1-6	TRBD1	-	TGTGCCAGCAGCATCAGGGACAGGGAGAATTCACCCCTCCACTTT	CASSIRDRENSPLHF
TRBV27	TRBJ1-1	-	many	TGTGCCAGCAGCCCATTTATGGACACTGAAGCTTTCTTT	CASSPFMDTEAFF
TRBV6-5	TRBJ2-5	-	many	TGTGCCAGCAGTTACTCACGGACCGGGGAGACCCAGTACTTC	CASSYSRTGETQYF
TRBV4-3	TRBJ2-7	-	many	TGCGCCAGCAGCCAAATGGCCTCCTACGAGCAGTACTTC	CASSQMASYEQYF
TRBV4-1	TRBJ2-7	TRBD2	many	TGCGCCAGCAGCCCAAGCGCTAGCGGGTCGGGCTACGAGCAGTACTTC	CASSPSASGSGYEQYF
TRBV12-3/TRBV12-4	TRBJ1-5	-	many	TGTGCCAGCAGTCGGCTGGAGGGCTCCTCTCAGCCCCAGCATTTT	CASSRLEGSSQPQHF
TRBV27	TRBJ2-7	TRBD2	many	TGTGCCAGCAGTTTTACGGGGGGCTCCTACGAGCAGTACTTC	CASSFTGGSYEQYF
TRBV30	TRBJ2-7	TRBD2	many	TGTGCCTGGAGACTAGCGGGAGGTCGTTACGAGCAGTACTTC	CAWRLAGGRYEQYF
TRBV7-6	TRBJ1-1	-	many	TGTGCCAGCAGCTTAGCGGTGGAGGGAGTGAACACTGAAGCTTTCTTT	CASSLAVEGVNTEAFF
TRBV13	TRBJ2-2	-	many	TGTGCCAGCACCCCTGGCGCCGGTGACAGCCGGAACACCGGGGAGCTGTTTTTT	CASTPGAGDSRNTGELFF
TRBV7-9	TRBJ1-1	-	many	TGTGCCAGCAGTCAAACAGTGAACACTGAAGCTTTCTTT	CASSQTVNTEAFF
TRBV5-5	TRBJ1-1	-	many	TGTGCCAGCAGCCTTAGGGGGTCAGGAGAGAACACTGAAGCTTTCTTT	CASSLRGSGENTEAFF
TRBV25-1	TRBJ2-3	TRBD2	-	TGTGCCAGCACTACGACTAGCTCAGGAGATACGCAGTATTTT	CASTTTSSGDTQYF